This TCR beta chain was recorded in a study of blood T cell repertoires in COVID-19 (dated by TCRdb to 2020 to 2021). Broadly, across the study: The collaborator samples originated in the United States, Italy and Spain and spanned the acute and convalescent phases of COVID-19. The prospective study material was composed of cDNA or gDNA derived from T cells, B-cell-depleted T cells, or PBMCs. Deeply sampled blood TCRbeta repertoires from subjects exposed to, actively infected with, or recovered from COVID-19 were included in the dataset. A freely available public database, intended as a resource for researchers studying the immune response to SARS-CoV-2, is where the repertoires were released. The samples were drawn from the first 160 participants of the ongoing ImmuneRACE study and from under 1,500 subjects provided by 6 global collaborators. Sample metadata almost always included a de-identified subject ID, COVID-19 status, age in years and sex. Where available, HLA class I and class II types were taken from metadata supplied by the sample provider and were not determined by assay-based typing.

General study outcomes and caveats: Clinical and demographic metadata were provided uncurated, with the amount varying by source and participant.

The immunoSEQ Assay, a bias-controlled multiplex PCR, was used to amplify TCRbeta CDR3 regions from genomic DNA. Processing in the source paper ran as follows. Within the assay, amplification of reference gene primers was used to estimate how many nucleated cells each sample contained. To quantify the absolute abundance of each unique TCRbeta CDR3 rearrangement, sequence reads were collapsed and filtered. For each sample, productive Simpson clonality was calculated by taking the square root of Simpson's diversity index across productive rearrangements. TCRdb stores this immuneACCESS table with in-frame sequences only. Part of the clones is absent; in the studies checked, under half of the shortfall reflects unresolved V genes, and no reason is known for the rest. The V and J calls and clone size are taken from that table; D and trimming were inferred from the DNA. The sample data list fewer than 450,000 clones, and about nine tenths of these were observed just once. The ten biggest clones cover around an eighth of the sample.

Note on this clone: Its antigen is still unknown. No base quality information exists; no much larger clone differs at one position.

At one collaborating source in Seattle, patients were enrolled during active infection and were followed longitudinally through the course of disease. Each collaborating institution followed its own protocols to collect whole blood in K2EDTA tubes. For TCRbeta analysis, collaborators shipped samples in one of three forms: frozen whole blood, isolated PBMCs, or DNA extracted from either of those sample types. From the germline V gene (reference sequence), CDR1 is LNHDA and CDR2 is SQIVND. V was cut back by 8 bases and J by 3 bases, leaving a gap of 19 bases between them. Taken from cysteine to phenylalanine, the CDR3 has 15 residues. The retained sequence is limited to the CDR3, 45 bases, with the frame set at the first base.

This chain joins TRBV19 to TRBJ1-2, with TRBD1 tentatively as D gene (5 bases match). Sequencing was carried out using peripheral blood. This TCR derives from a woman between 50 and 59 years old with COVID-19, enrolled during active disease. Here the CDR3 is given as CASATGGGFDYGYTF. The DNA sequence is as follows: TGTGCCAGTGCAACTGGGGGGGGTTTTGACTATGGCTACACCTTC. Where the CDR3 stops, the reference TRBV19 and TRBJ1-2 genes take over; the full variable domain is DGGITQSPKYLFRKEGQNVTLSCEQNLNHDAMYWYRQDPGQGLRLIYYSQIVNDFQKGDIAEGYSVSREKKESFPLTVTSAQKNPTAFYLCASATGGGFDYGYTFGSGTRLTVV.